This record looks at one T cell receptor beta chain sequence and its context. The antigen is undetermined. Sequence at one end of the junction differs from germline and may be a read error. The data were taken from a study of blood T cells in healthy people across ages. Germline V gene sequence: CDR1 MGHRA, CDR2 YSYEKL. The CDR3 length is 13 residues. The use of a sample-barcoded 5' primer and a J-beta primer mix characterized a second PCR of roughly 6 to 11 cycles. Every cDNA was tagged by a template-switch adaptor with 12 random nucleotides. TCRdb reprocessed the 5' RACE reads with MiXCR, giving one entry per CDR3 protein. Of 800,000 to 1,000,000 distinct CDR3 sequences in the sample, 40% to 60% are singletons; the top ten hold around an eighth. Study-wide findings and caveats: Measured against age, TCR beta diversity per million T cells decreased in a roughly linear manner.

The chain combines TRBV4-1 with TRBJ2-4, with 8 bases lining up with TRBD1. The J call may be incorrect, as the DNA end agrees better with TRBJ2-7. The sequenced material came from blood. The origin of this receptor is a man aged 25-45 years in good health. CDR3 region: CVSSRDRTYEQYF. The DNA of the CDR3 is TGCGTCAGCAGCCGGGACAGGACTTACGAGCAGTACTTC.